The rows below give T cell receptor beta chains drawn from one sample of a study of T-cell memory formation after mild COVID-19. From the 5' RACE reads, TCRdb called clonotypes with MiXCR, one entry per CDR3 protein. This sample carries 390,000 or so distinct CDR3 sequences, approximately 15% of them seen once, and the ten largest clones take 20% to 25%. Sequencing used PBMCs or a T cell subset sorted from them (not recorded which). The source is a young man who had mild COVID-19 (a few samples of this study predate the infection). Cell type and time point are not known. Both conserved end residues are trimmed from each CDR3. Fields, in order: V gene, J gene, D gene, CDR3 protein. A D gene is named only where the DNA matches it firmly.

>TRBV6-5|TRBJ2-5|-
ASSYVRGQGETQY
>TRBV28|TRBJ2-3|TRBD1
ASGPGQGFTDTQY
>TRBV5-5|TRBJ2-7|-
ASRLGSYEQY
>TRBV7-2|TRBJ2-1|-
ASSAQPGSYNEQF
>TRBV7-8|TRBJ1-5|-
ASSLARRGQPQH
>TRBV6-2/TRBV6-3|TRBJ2-1|-
ASSYFGGALEQF
>TRBV3-1|TRBJ2-4|-
ASSQGAWANIQY
>TRBV7-8|TRBJ2-3|TRBD2
ASSSSLAGGHTDTQY
>TRBV4-3|TRBJ2-3|TRBD2
ASSQEADSGGITDTQY
>TRBV4-2|TRBJ2-1|-
ASSQDKGNEQF
>TRBV7-9|TRBJ2-7|-
ASSSSGAQDPYEQY
>TRBV24-1|TRBJ1-5|-
ATSDLDRVILQPQH
>TRBV6-5|TRBJ2-7|-
ASSSYGSSYTYEQY
>TRBV9|TRBJ2-3|-
ASSTPGGNEDTQY
>TRBV7-2|TRBJ1-2|-
ASSTGLHGYT
>TRBV19|TRBJ2-7|TRBD1
ATTPGQGFAYEQY
>TRBV6-5|TRBJ2-2|-
ASTPNNGELF
>TRBV28|TRBJ1-2|-
ASSAGTVYGYT
>TRBV4-1|TRBJ2-2|-
ASSRGGGGTGELF
>TRBV7-2|TRBJ2-1|-
ASSREARYEQF
>TRBV20-1|TRBJ2-7|-
SASLDGPTYEQY
>TRBV4-2|TRBJ2-3|-
ASSQDILAEYTDTQY
>TRBV3-1|TRBJ2-1|TRBD2
ASSHGLDYNEQF
>TRBV24-1|TRBJ2-2|-
ATSDLGDTGELF
>TRBV7-9|TRBJ2-3|TRBD2
ASTEGVGLWGDTQY
>TRBV10-1|TRBJ2-7|TRBD1
ASSVDRGRPEQY
>TRBV15|TRBJ2-3|-
ATSTPGDTQY
>TRBV5-1|TRBJ2-7|TRBD2
ASKGGSPSYEQY
>TRBV6-5|TRBJ2-6|-
ASSYGGRSPGANVLT
>TRBV3-1|TRBJ2-3|TRBD2
ASSQDLAGGHTDTQY
>TRBV9|TRBJ1-1|-
ASSAGFMNTEAF
>TRBV3-1|TRBJ2-2|-
ASSQVLAGELF
>TRBV6-2/TRBV6-3|TRBJ1-1|-
ASTAKPGAFGGAF
>TRBV27|TRBJ2-4|-
ASSLPGGNIQY
>TRBV28|TRBJ2-2|-
ATTAVISRRWLF
>TRBV4-1|TRBJ1-5|-
ASSQAGARPQH
>TRBV5-4|TRBJ2-1|TRBD2
ASSPTSGHNEQF
>TRBV5-1|TRBJ1-2|TRBD1
ASSLGQGNNGYT
>TRBV5-1|TRBJ2-5|-
ASSQGPQGSMETQY
>TRBV20-1|TRBJ1-1|-
SARVGRAF
>TRBV5-6|TRBJ1-3|TRBD1
ASSLEYRGTGNTIY
>TRBV7-9|TRBJ2-3|TRBD2
ASSARTSGDTQY
>TRBV7-2|TRBJ1-3|TRBD1
ASSSGQGSGNTIY
>TRBV15|TRBJ1-2|-
ATSSETGFNYGYT
>TRBV7-9|TRBJ2-1|TRBD1
ASSWDSNEQF
>TRBV12-3/TRBV12-4|TRBJ2-3|TRBD2
ASSLGSGTRAH
>TRBV7-9|TRBJ1-4|-
ASSPSEIVGKLF
>TRBV4-2|TRBJ1-5|-
ASNPTGGATNQPQH
>TRBV5-1|TRBJ1-1|-
ASSLLTRGNTEAF
>TRBV9|TRBJ2-3|TRBD2
ASSVSLAGAPPADTQY
>TRBV7-2|TRBJ1-6|-
ASSFGPVISPLH
>TRBV12-3/TRBV12-4|TRBJ1-1|TRBD1
ASSSGQGAVNTEAF
>TRBV5-1|TRBJ1-2|-
ASSLTSTGNGYT